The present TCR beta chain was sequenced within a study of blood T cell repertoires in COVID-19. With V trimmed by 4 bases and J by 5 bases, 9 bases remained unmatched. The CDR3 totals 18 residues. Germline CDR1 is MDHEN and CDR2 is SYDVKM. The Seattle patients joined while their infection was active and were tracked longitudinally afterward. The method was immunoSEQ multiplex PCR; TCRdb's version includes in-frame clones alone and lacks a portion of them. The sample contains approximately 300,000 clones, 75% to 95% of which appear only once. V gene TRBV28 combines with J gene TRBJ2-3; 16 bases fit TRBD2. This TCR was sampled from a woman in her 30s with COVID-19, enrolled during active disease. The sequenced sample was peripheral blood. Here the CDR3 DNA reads TGTGCCAGCAGTTCGACTTCGGGACTAGCGGGAGGGAGAGATACGCAGTATTTT. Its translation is CASSSTSGLAGGRDTQYF.